This section outlines one TCR beta chain sequence together with its context. The sample originates from a study of shared clonotypes between healthy human individuals. In the study overall: The people who gave samples were a couple of women and three men aged 18 to 49.

It was at deep level that the assay was run. The method was immunoSEQ multiplex PCR; TCRdb's version includes in-frame clones alone and lacks a portion of them. The sample has approximately 640,000 clones, roughly 91% seen once. Between the trimmed V and J ends, which lost 4 bases and 0 bases, there was a span of 13 bases. In germline, CDR1 is MGHRA, CDR2 YSYEKL. CDR3 size: 16 residues. The sequencing input was memory CD8+ T cells from PBMCs. Subset reported: CD45RO+ cells pooled with CCR7-negative TemRA cells. The clonotype was recovered from a man aged 18-30 years in good health. Some clones in this sample may be carry-over from other donors' samples. This rearrangement joins TRBV4-1 to TRBJ2-1; D remains ambiguous. In nucleotides, the CDR3 is TGCGCCAGCAGCCCCCAGGCGGAGAGCTCCTACAATGAGCAGTTCTTC. Translation gives CASSPQAESSYNEQFF.